The sequence of this T cell receptor (beta chain) was determined in a study of T-cell reconstitution after alpha-beta-depleted transplantation in children. Unique molecular identifiers were incorporated during preparation of the TCRbeta library. TCRdb ran MiXCR on the PCR reads and lists one entry per CDR3 protein. The sample lists roughly 500,000 distinct CDR3 sequences; around 17% were seen once. The specimen comprised PBMCs from the stem cell graft donor, sampled from the stem cell graft. This sequence originates from a human donor who donated a stem cell graft to a child with acute lymphoblastic leukemia.

CDR3 DNA sequence: TGCAGTGCTAGTCGGGGAGACAGAAACACTGAAGCTTTCTTT. Translated: CSASRGDRNTEAFF. The chain couples TRBV20-1 to TRBJ1-1; D perhaps matches TRBD1 (5 bases). CDR1 is DFQATT, CDR2 SNEGSKA, per germline (reference sequence). The CDR3 loop spans 14 amino acids. V lost 3 bases and J 2 bases, leaving 13 bases between the germline ends.